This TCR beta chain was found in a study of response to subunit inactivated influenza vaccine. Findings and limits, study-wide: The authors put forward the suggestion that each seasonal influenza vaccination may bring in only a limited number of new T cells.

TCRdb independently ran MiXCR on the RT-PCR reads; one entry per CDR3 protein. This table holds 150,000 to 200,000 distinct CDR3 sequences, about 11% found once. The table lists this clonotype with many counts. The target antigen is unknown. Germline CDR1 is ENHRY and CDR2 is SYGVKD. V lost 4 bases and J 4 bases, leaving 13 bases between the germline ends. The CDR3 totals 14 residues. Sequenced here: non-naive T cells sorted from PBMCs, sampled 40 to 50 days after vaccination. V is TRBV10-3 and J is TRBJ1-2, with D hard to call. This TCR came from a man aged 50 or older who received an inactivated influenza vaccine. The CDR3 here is CAISGNSEVYGYTF. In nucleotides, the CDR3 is TGTGCCATCAGTGGAAACTCCGAGGTCTATGGCTACACCTTC.